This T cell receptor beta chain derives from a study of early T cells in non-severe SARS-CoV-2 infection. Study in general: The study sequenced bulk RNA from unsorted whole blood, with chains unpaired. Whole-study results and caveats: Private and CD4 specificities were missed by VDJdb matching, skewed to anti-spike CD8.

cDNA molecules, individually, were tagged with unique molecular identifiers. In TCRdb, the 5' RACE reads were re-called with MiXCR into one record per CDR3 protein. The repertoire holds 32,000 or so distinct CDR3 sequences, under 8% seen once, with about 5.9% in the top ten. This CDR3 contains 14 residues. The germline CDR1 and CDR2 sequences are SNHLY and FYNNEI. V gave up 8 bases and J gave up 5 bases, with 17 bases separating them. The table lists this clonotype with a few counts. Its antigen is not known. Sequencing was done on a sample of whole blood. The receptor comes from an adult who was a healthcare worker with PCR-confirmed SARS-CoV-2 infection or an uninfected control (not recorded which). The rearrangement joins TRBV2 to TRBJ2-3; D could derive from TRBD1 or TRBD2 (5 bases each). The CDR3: CASQGVSVLDTQYF. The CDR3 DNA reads TGTGCCAGCCAGGGAGTCTCGGTCTTAGATACGCAGTATTTT.